The sequence of this TCR beta chain was determined in a study of technical replicates of blood from four donors. The CDR3 runs to 13 residues. V gave up 1 base and J gave up 7 bases, with 11 bases separating them. Germline CDR1 and CDR2: SGHAT and FQDESV (reference sequence). TCRdb keeps only in-frame clones here, not all; method: immunoSEQ multiplex PCR. The table has tens of thousands of clones, about 90% seen once. The chain couples TRBV11-1 to TRBJ2-7; D uncertain. The source of this sequence is a human donor in good health. The source material was T cells isolated from PBMCs. Here the CDR3 DNA reads TGTGCCAGCAGCTTAGGCTTCACCAGGGAGCAGTACTTC. Protein: CASSLGFTREQYF.